One T cell receptor (beta chain) is described in this entry. Its antigen is unknown. Base qualities are not at hand, and no much larger clone is one base apart. The CDR3 regions of human TCRbeta chains were analyzed by immunosequencing. From the authors' description of their analysis: Repertoire TCRs were matched against a reference library of SARS-CoV-2-specific TCRs generated with the MIRA antigen-specificity platform. Breadth meant the fraction of unique TCRs that were SARS-CoV-2-associated, whereas depth meant the fraction of total T cells that were SARS-CoV-2-associated. Using the MIRA data, each spike-specific TCR was mapped to the spike region that the TCR reacts to and placed in a CD4 or CD8 class. Log10-transformed breadth and depth values were compared by one-way ANOVA with Sidak's multiple comparisons tests. Held by TCRdb, this immuneACCESS table contains in-frame sequences only and omits some clones. Under half of the omission traces to an unresolved V gene where checked; the cause of the rest is unknown. V, J and clone size are those of that table, while D and trimming were read from the DNA. The sample records 83,000 or so clones, approximately 88% of which are singletons. The ten largest clones represent 4.7% of the sample.

The time point label on this specimen signifies: baseline before first vaccination. This sample's treatment or condition label indicates: meningococcal conjugate vaccine given as trial control. Vaccinee samples came from UK trials COV001 and COV002, including a single-blind randomized controlled phase 2/3 trial of AZD1222 (ChAdOx1 nCoV-19) in healthy adults. For TCRbeta chain sequencing, PBMC samples were collected from trial participants at day 0 and at day 28 after the second dose. The data are from a study of T cell responses to AZD1222 COVID-19 vaccine (dated by TCRdb to the early 2020s). Study-level background: A total of 233 trial participants underwent TCR sequencing, of whom 207 received two doses of AZD1222 and approximately 25 received two doses of the MenACWY control vaccine. Trial participants were enrolled into age subgroups of 18-55, 56-69 and 70-plus years, which contained roughly 140, 27 and 60 TCR-sequenced participants, respectively. The study at large found these results: Because no day 14 peak-response samples were available, the repertoires could be characterized only after the peak T cell response. After two AZD1222 doses, spike-specific TCR breadth and depth were significantly higher than at day 0 and than in MenACWY recipients. The whole spike protein was spanned by vaccine-associated CD4 TCRs, and dominant responses were seen in regions 160-218 and 743-854. The 56-69-year group was small, and its depth increase did not reach significance, likely because of low power. Reportedly, almost half of the unique spike-specific TCRs recognized epitopes lying outside the regions that are mutated in the B.1.351 and B.1.1.7 variants. Conclusions about previously exposed vaccinees are limited, since just six AZD1222 recipients were seropositive for SARS-CoV-2 at baseline. Participants were mostly white British, with more females than males. The authors suggested clonal diversity may have been underestimated.

The CDR3, from cysteine to phenylalanine, totals 17 residues. Just the 51-base CDR3 DNA is kept, in frame starting at base 1. For CDR1 and CDR2, the germline V gene lists MDHEN and SYDVKM. Germline trimming: 2 bases from V, 3 bases from J; junction bases outside gene matches: 6. The source was peripheral blood, collected on day 0 of MenACWY control vaccination. In this chain, TRBV28 is recombined with TRBJ1-3; TRBD1 fits 11 bases in the junction. The source of this sequence is an adult in good health. The CDR3 loop reads CASSLAGTGGFGNTIYF. The nucleotides read TGTGCCAGCAGTTTAGCCGGGACAGGGGGATTTGGAAACACCATATATTTT.